This T cell receptor beta chain is drawn from a study of blood T cell repertoires in COVID-19. V lost 3 bases to trimming and J lost 8 bases, with 22 bases between them. This CDR3 is built from 15 residues. The V gene's germline CDR1 is DFQATT and CDR2 SNEGSKA (reference sequence). The protocol was immunoSEQ multiplex PCR, while the TCRdb copy is restricted to in-frame clones and leaves out a portion. The sample has a few hundred thousand clones, approximately 88% seen once. Participants' own reports of clinical history determined their cohort assignment. Sequenced material: PBMCs or T cells enriched from blood (not recorded which). The TCR was taken from a woman under 30 who had recovered from COVID-19. This chain uses TRBV20-1 with TRBJ1-1, with no clear D. The CDR3 nucleotides read TGCAGTGCTAGTAGTTCCGGGATTGGGCTTCAGGAAGCTTTCTTT. It codes for CSASSSGIGLQEAFF.